This TCR beta chain originates from a study of early T cells in non-severe SARS-CoV-2 infection. Only a few counts were recorded for this clonotype. TCRdb re-called the 5' RACE reads through MiXCR, storing one row per CDR3 protein. In the table there are roughly 69,000 distinct CDR3 sequences, roughly 9% of which are singletons. The sequences come from whole blood, collected at baseline. The receptor was derived from an adult who was a healthcare worker with PCR-confirmed SARS-CoV-2 infection or an uninfected control (not recorded which).

CDR3 nucleotides: TGTGCCAGCAGCGTAGAGGGACAGCCTAATGAAAAACTGTTTTTT. Translating gives CASSVEGQPNEKLFF. The gene calls are TRBV9 and TRBJ1-4, with 7 positions matching TRBD1. The junction had 2 bases not matched to a gene; V was cut back by 0 bases and J by 3 bases. The CDR3 has 15 residues. Germline CDR1 is SGDLS and CDR2 is YYNGEE. Looking up the rest from reference TRBV9 and TRBJ1-4 gives the full variable domain: DSGVTQTPKHLITATGQRVTLRCSPRSGDLSVYWYQQSLDQGLQFLIQYYNGEERAKGNILERFSAQQFPDLHSELNLSSLELGDSALYFCASSVEGQPNEKLFFGSGTQLSVL.